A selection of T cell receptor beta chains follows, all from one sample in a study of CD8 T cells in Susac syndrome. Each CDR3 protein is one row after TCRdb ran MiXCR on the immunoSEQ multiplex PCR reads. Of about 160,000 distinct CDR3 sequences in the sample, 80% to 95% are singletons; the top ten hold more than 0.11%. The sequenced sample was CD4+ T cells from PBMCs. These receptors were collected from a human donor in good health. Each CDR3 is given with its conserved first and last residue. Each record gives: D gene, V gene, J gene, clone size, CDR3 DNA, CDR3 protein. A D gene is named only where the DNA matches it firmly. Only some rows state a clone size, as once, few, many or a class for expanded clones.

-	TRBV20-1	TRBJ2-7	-	TGCAGTGCTAGGGAGGGACCCTACGAGCAGTACTTC	CSAREGPYEQYF
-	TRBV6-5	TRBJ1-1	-	TGTGCCAGCAGTTACTGGGCAGGACTATCCCCCGGGGCTACTGAAGCTTTCTTT	CASSYWAGLSPGATEAFF
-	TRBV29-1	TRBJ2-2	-	TGCAGCGTGAGGGACTTGTCAGCCGGGGAGCTGTTTTTT	CSVRDLSAGELFF
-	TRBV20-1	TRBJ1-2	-	TGCAGTGCTAGGCAGGGGTTAGAAGGGGATGGCTACACCTTC	CSARQGLEGDGYTF
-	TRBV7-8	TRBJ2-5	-	TGTGCCAGCAGCTTAGGTCCCTCAATGGAGACCCAGTACTTC	CASSLGPSMETQYF
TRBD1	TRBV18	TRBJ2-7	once	TGTGCCAGCTCTTACCGGGACAGCGACGAGCAGTACTTC	CASSYRDSDEQYF
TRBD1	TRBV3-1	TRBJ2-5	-	TGTGCCAGCAGCCATAACAGGGGAAAAGAGACCCAGTACTTC	CASSHNRGKETQYF
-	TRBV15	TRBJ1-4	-	TGTGCCACCAGCAGAGAGCGGGCCAAAAATGAAAAACTGTTTTTT	CATSRERAKNEKLFF
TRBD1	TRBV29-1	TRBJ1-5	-	TGCAGCGTTTCACTGGGACAGGGTCAGCCCCAGCATTTT	CSVSLGQGQPQHF
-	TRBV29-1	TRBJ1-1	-	TGCAGCGGGCGGCCCACGATGAACACTGAAGCTTTCTTT	CSGRPTMNTEAFF
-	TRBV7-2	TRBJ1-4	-	TGTGCCAGCAGCTTAGAGACAGCCGATCAAAAACTGTTTTTT	CASSLETADQKLFF
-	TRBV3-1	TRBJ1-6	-	TGTGCCAGCAGCCAAGAAATGTCTAGTTCACCCCTCCACTTT	CASSQEMSSSPLHF
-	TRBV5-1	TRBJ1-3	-	TGCGCCAGCAGCCCAGGGGAGCCTGGAAACACCATATATTTT	CASSPGEPGNTIYF
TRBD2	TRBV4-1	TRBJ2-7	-	TGCGCCAGCAGCCAAGGACTAGCGGGGGGGAATTACGAGCAGTACTTC	CASSQGLAGGNYEQYF
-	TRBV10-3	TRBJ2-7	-	TGTGCCATCAGGGGGACCTACGAGCAGTACTTC	CAIRGTYEQYF
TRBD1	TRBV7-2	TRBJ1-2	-	TGTGCCAGCAGCTTAGCGGATGGGACAGGTGGCTACACCTTC	CASSLADGTGGYTF
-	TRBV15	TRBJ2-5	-	TGTGCCACCAGCAGAGGAGTTGTGAAAGGGAAGATCCGAGAGACCCAGTACTTC	CATSRGVVKGKIRETQYF
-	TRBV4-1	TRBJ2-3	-	TGCGCCAGCAGCCTCGGGACCCTCCAAGATACGCAGTATTTT	CASSLGTLQDTQYF
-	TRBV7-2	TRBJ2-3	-	TGTGCCAGCAGCTTTCGTTTGGGACAAATCACAGATACGCAGTATTTT	CASSFRLGQITDTQYF
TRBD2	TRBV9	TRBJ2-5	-	TGTGCCAGCAGCCTCGGACTAGCGGGGGGTTTGCAAGAGACCCAGTACTTC	CASSLGLAGGLQETQYF
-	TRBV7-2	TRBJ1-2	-	TGTGCCAGCAGCTTAGACCTATGGGGTGGAGATGGCTACACCTTC	CASSLDLWGGDGYTF
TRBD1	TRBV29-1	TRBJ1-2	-	TGCAGCCTCGATGGGACAGGGCGAGGCTACACCTTC	CSLDGTGRGYTF
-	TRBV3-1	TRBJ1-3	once	TGTGCCAGCAGCCCTCTTAACTCTGGAAACACCATATATTTT	CASSPLNSGNTIYF
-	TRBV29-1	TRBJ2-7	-	TGCAGCGTGGGGGTGGGGTACGAGCAGTACTTC	CSVGVGYEQYF
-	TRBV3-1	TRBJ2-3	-	TGTGCCAGCAGCCAAGAAGGCGTAGATACGCAGTATTTT	CASSQEGVDTQYF
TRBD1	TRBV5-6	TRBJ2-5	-	TGTGCCAGCAGCGTGGACAGGGGGGAGACCCAGTACTTC	CASSVDRGETQYF
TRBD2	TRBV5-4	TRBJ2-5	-	TGTGCCAGCAGCTGGACTAGCGGGGTGTCAGAGACCCAGTACTTC	CASSWTSGVSETQYF
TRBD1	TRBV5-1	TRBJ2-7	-	TGCGCCAGCAGACATTTACAGGGGGAGGCCTCCTACGAGCAGTACTTC	CASRHLQGEASYEQYF
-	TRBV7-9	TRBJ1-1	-	TGTGCCAGCAGCTCTGGGACCGCTGAAGCTTTCTTT	CASSSGTAEAFF
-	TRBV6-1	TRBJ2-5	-	TGTGCCAGCAGCCCCCTCCCGGGACTCCTAAAAGAGACCCAGTACTTC	CASSPLPGLLKETQYF
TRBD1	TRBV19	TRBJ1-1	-	TGTGCCAGTGGACAGGGTGGAGACACTGAAGCTTTCTTT	CASGQGGDTEAFF
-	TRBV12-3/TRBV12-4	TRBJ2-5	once	TGTGCCAGCACGACAGGGGAGGGAGAGACCCAGTACTTC	CASTTGEGETQYF
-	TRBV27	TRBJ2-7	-	TGTGCCAGCAGTCGGGTTTGGGGTCCTACCTACGAGCAGTACTTC	CASSRVWGPTYEQYF
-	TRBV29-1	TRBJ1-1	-	TGCAGCGTTGCGGCAAATCCGAGGACTGAAGCTTTCTTT	CSVAANPRTEAFF
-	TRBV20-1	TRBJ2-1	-	TGCAGTGCTAAACCACTTGCCAATGAGCAGTTCTTC	CSAKPLANEQFF
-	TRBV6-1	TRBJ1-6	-	TGTGCCAGCAGTGACAGGGGCGGTTATAATTCACCCCTCCACTTT	CASSDRGGYNSPLHF
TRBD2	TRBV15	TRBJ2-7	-	TGTGCCACCAGCAGAGATCGGGCTAGCGGGGAGAATTACGAGCAGTACTTC	CATSRDRASGENYEQYF
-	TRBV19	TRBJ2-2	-	TGTGCCAGTAGAAGGGGAGTCACCGGGGAGCTGTTTTTT	CASRRGVTGELFF
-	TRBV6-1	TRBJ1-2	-	TGTGCCAGCAGTGTCGGTCAGGGCGACGGCTACACCTTC	CASSVGQGDGYTF
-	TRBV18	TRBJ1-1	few	TGTGCCAGCTCACCCGCAGGGAACACTGAAGCTTTCTTT	CASSPAGNTEAFF
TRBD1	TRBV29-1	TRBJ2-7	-	TGCAGCGTAGCCGGGACAGGGAGCTCCTACGAGCAGTACTTC	CSVAGTGSSYEQYF
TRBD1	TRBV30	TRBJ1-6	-	TGTGCCTGGAGTGTACGGGACAGGGATAATTCACCCCTCCACTTT	CAWSVRDRDNSPLHF
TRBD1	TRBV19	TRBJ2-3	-	TGTGCCAGTAGGAGACAGGGGGGCGATTTCCCCGATACGCAGTATTTT	CASRRQGGDFPDTQYF
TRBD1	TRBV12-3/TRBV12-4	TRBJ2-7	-	TGTGCCAGCAGTTGGGGTCAGGGGGCACAGCAGTACTTC	CASSWGQGAQQYF
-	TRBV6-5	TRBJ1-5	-	TGTGCCAGCAGTTACTCGGGGGGCAGGGATCAGCCCCAGCATTTT	CASSYSGGRDQPQHF
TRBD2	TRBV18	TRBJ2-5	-	TGTGCCAGCTCATCAGGACTAGCGGGAAATTGGGAGACCCAGTACTTC	CASSSGLAGNWETQYF
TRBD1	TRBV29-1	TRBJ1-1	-	TGCAGCGTTCCACGGACAGGTAACTTGAACACTGAAGCTTTCTTT	CSVPRTGNLNTEAFF
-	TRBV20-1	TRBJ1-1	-	TGCAGTGCTAGAGAGGGGGTGGCTGAAGCTTTCTTT	CSAREGVAEAFF
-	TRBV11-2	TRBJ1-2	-	TGTGCCAGCAGCCTGAATTTAAACAGGGTCGGCTACACCTTC	CASSLNLNRVGYTF
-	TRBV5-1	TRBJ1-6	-	TGCGCCAGCAGCCCGGGGGTGGTCAGGTTGAATTCACCCCTCCACTTT	CASSPGVVRLNSPLHF
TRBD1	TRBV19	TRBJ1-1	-	TGTGCCAGTCCGGTCCCAGGACAGGGGAGTACTTTCTTT	CASPVPGQGSTFF
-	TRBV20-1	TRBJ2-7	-	TGCAGTGCTAGTTCCAGGTTTACCTACGAGCAGTACTTC	CSASSRFTYEQYF
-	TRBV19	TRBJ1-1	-	TGTGCCAGTAGTATAGTGGGTGACACTGAAGCTTTCTTT	CASSIVGDTEAFF